Following are 20 T cell receptor beta chains from one sample sequenced in a study of Graves' ophthalmopathy and Graves' hyperthyroidism. Scientists amplified the TCR beta CDR3 regions from RNA transcripts. Following a first-round RT-PCR that used HTBI primers, a second-round multiplex PCR was carried out. Each CDR3 protein is one row after TCRdb ran MiXCR on the multiplex PCR reads. The table has roughly 1.1 million distinct CDR3 sequences, less than 45% seen once; the top ten hold more than 9.5%. Input material: peripheral blood or thyroid tissue (not recorded which). These receptors all come from an adult man with Graves' hyperthyroidism.

This chain uses TRBV20-1 with TRBJ1-4; unclear D gene. The V and J ends lost 6 bases and 4 bases respectively, with 15 bases between them. Germline CDR1 reads DFQATT; CDR2 reads SNEGSKA (reference sequence). The CDR3 has 14 amino acids. For the CDR3, the DNA is TGCAGTGCCCCAAACGGGATCTATAATGAAAAACTGTTTTTT. Translating gives CSAPNGIYNEKLFF.

This clonotype was recorded a few times. The rearrangement links TRBV10-3 to TRBJ2-5, with 8 bases matching TRBD1. The ends lost 0 bases at V and 0 bases at J; junction bases unmatched: 12. CDR1 is ENHRY, CDR2 SYGVKD, per germline. The CDR3 is 19 residues long. CDR3 region: CAISESPFTLTGDQETQYF. For the CDR3, the DNA is TGTGCCATCAGTGAGTCGCCCTTCACCTTGACAGGGGACCAAGAGACCCAGTACTTC.

The table lists this clonotype with many counts. This rearrangement joins TRBV20-1 to TRBJ2-5; 11 bases match TRBD2. V lost 6 bases, J lost 4 bases, and 13 bases stayed unmatched. Germline CDR1 DFQATT, CDR2 SNEGSKA (reference sequence). The CDR3 spans 16 residues. The CDR3 sequence is CSALGLAGLVRETQYF. As DNA, the CDR3 is TGCAGTGCACTTGGACTAGCGGGTTTAGTACGAGAGACCCAGTACTTC.

This chain links TRBV7-9 with TRBJ2-5, with D perhaps TRBD1 or TRBD2 (7 bases each). V lost 4 bases to trimming and J lost 3 bases, with 24 bases between them. The CDR3 length is 18 residues. From germline, CDR1 is SEHNR and CDR2 FQNEAQ (reference sequence). The CDR3 DNA reads as TGTGCCAGCAGCTCGCCCCCCGTGGCAGGGGGGGCCGAAGAGACCCAGTACTTC. It encodes CASSSPPVAGGAEETQYF.

This clonotype was counted between two and nine times. This sequence joins TRBV20-1 and TRBJ2-2; possible D gene TRBD1, 6 bases. Germline V CDR1 and CDR2: DFQATT, SNEGSKA (reference sequence). The length of the CDR3 is 12 residues. V lost 5 bases to trimming and J lost 5 bases, with 9 bases between them. Here the CDR3 DNA reads TGCAGTGCTGGGACACAAACCGGGGAGCTGTTTTTT. Translated, it gives CSAGTQTGELFF.

This rearrangement joins TRBV30 to TRBJ1-1; tentative D call: TRBD1 (5 bases). Trimming took off 4 bases at V and 4 bases at J, with 10 bases between the two ends. Germline CDR1 and CDR2: GTSNPN and SVGIG (reference sequence). The CDR3 covers 12 residues. The DNA for the CDR3 is TGTGCCTGGACAGGGCTGAGCACTGAAGCTTTCTTT. Protein sequence: CAWTGLSTEAFF.

As for this clonotype: A much larger clone differs by one base, so this may be a read error. The V gene is TRBV7-8, the J gene TRBJ1-1, with D maybe TRBD1 (5 bases). This CDR3 comprises 14 residues. V shed 5 bases and J shed 5 bases, with 15 bases lying between them. Germline assignment: CDR1 SGHVS and CDR2 FQNEAQ. DNA of the CDR3: TGTGCCAGCAGCCCCTGGGGGGGGGAAACTGAAGCTTTCTTT. As protein: CASSPWGGETEAFF. The full variable domain, completed using reference TRBV7-8 and TRBJ1-1, is GAGVSQSPRYKVAKRGQDVALRCDPISGHVSLFWYQQALGQGPEFLTYFQNEAQLDKSGLPSDRFFAERPEGSVSTLKIQRTQQEDSAVYLCASSPWGGETEAFFGQGTRLTVV.

This clonotype occurred a few times. The chain joins TRBV11-2 to TRBJ1-3; tentative D call: TRBD1 (5 bases). V was pared by 2 bases and J by 0 bases, with 8 bases between. Germline V gene data show CDR1 as SGHAT and CDR2 as FQNNGV. This CDR3 has 15 residues. CDR3 nucleotides: TGTGCCAGCAGCTTAAGCAGGGTCTCTGGAAACACCATATATTTT. Translated, it gives CASSLSRVSGNTIYF.

The genes are TRBV6-5 and TRBJ2-7, with D unclear. Germline CDR1 is MNHEY and CDR2 is SVGAGI. The V and J ends lost 4 bases and 1 base respectively, with 8 bases between them. The CDR3 length is 13 residues. CDR3 residues: CASSWGKSYEQYF. In DNA form, the CDR3 reads TGTGCCAGCAGTTGGGGAAAGTCCTACGAGCAGTACTTC.

This clonotype was counted ten times or more. The chain recombines TRBV29-1 with TRBJ2-5; 7 nucleotides line up with TRBD1. The CDR3 consists of 15 residues. In germline, CDR1 is SQVTM, CDR2 ANQGSEA. The V and J ends lost 1 base and 5 bases, in that order; junction bases with no gene match: 10. The CDR3 is CSVEAGRGGSETQYF. DNA of the CDR3: TGCAGCGTTGAAGCGGGGCGAGGGGGCTCGGAGACCCAGTACTTC.

The gene calls are TRBV6-4 and TRBJ2-5; 10 positions agree with TRBD2. The CDR3 is 16 residues long. Germline loops: CDR1 MRHNA, CDR2 SNTAGT. The V segment lost 6 bases and the J segment 5 bases; nucleotides outside the gene matches: 12. Here the CDR3 reads CASSQGRGLAMETQYF. In DNA form, the CDR3 reads TGTGCCAGCAGCCAAGGAAGGGGACTAGCGATGGAGACCCAGTACTTC.

The rearrangement links TRBV9 to TRBJ1-5; 7 positions agree with TRBD1. From germline, CDR1 is SGDLS and CDR2 YYNGEE. The CDR3 extends over 16 amino acids. J gave up 4 bases and V 7 bases, and 14 bases lay outside the gene matches. The DNA of the CDR3 is TGTGCCAGCTCACCGGGACCGGGACAGACTAATCAGCCCCAGCATTTT. This codes for CASSPGPGQTNQPQHF.

This clonotype was counted ten times or more. The genes are TRBV7-9 and TRBJ1-4, with TRBD1 as a possible D gene (6 bases). The CDR3 runs 12 residues. The germline V gene has CDR1 SEHNR and CDR2 FQNEAQ (reference sequence). V was trimmed by 8 bases and J by 10 bases, leaving 14 bases between them. The CDR3, as DNA: TGTGCCAGCCTGGGGGACATTGGAAAACTGTTTTTT. It codes for CASLGDIGKLFF.

V gene TRBV5-1 combines with J gene TRBJ2-5, with 7 bases matching TRBD1. The CDR3 covers 14 residues. Germline V gives CDR1 SGHRS, CDR2 YFSETQ. V shed 4 bases, J shed 5 bases, and the junction held 8 bases outside the gene matches. The CDR3 nucleotides read TGCGCCAGCAGCCCTCTGACAGGGCTTGAGACCCAGTACTTC. This gives the protein CASSPLTGLETQYF.

This chain joins TRBV7-3 and TRBJ2-6; D remains ambiguous. V was cut by 2 bases and J by 4 bases, with 6 bases left in between. CDR1 and CDR2 from the germline V gene are SGHTA and FQGTGA. The CDR3 runs to 14 residues. The CDR3 loop is CASSLYNGANVLTF. In nucleotides, the CDR3 is TGTGCCAGCAGCTTATATAACGGGGCCAACGTCCTGACTTTC.

V gene TRBV10-3 combines with J gene TRBJ2-7; D possibly corresponds to TRBD2 (6 bases). The V and J ends lost 10 bases and 1 base respectively, with 17 bases between them. Germline CDR1 is ENHRY and CDR2 is SYGVKD. This CDR3 comprises 14 residues. The CDR3 DNA reads TGTGCCAGCAGGGACGCGGGACGATCCTACGAGCAGTACTTC. Protein sequence: CASRDAGRSYEQYF.

This chain uses TRBV29-1 with TRBJ1-3, with D maybe TRBD1 (5 bases). Germline V lookup: CDR1 SQVTM, CDR2 ANQGSEA. This CDR3 has 13 amino acids. The V end was cut by 7 bases, the J end by 2 bases, with 12 bases between. The CDR3 reads CSAEEGTGNTIYF. The CDR3 bases are TGCAGCGCGGAAGAGGGGACTGGAAACACCATATATTTT. The variable domain in full, completed from reference TRBV29-1 and TRBJ1-3, reads SAVISQKPSRDICQRGTSLTIQCQVDSQVTMMFWYRQQPGQSLTLIATANQGSEATYESGFVIDKFPISRPNLTFSTLTVSNMSPEDSSIYLCSAEEGTGNTIYFGEGSWLTVV.

V gene TRBV20-1 combines with J gene TRBJ1-5, with TRBD1 matching over 8 bases. Trimming took 6 bases from V and 11 from J; bases not matched to a gene: 12. CDR3 length: 13 amino acids. The V gene's germline CDR1 is DFQATT and CDR2 SNEGSKA (reference sequence). CDR3 DNA sequence: TGCAGTGCCGTCGACAGGGGAGAAGAGACCCAGCATTTT. Its protein product is CSAVDRGEETQHF.

This clonotype was picked up a small number of times. This likely comes from a read error, as the CDR3 has no conserved phenylalanine or tryptophan at its end. Because the CDR3's place on the DNA is in doubt, the DNA is left out and the CDR3 is given as listed by TCRdb. The chain's CDR3 is CASTGQPRTYY. The chain couples TRBV19 to TRBJ1-1; the D call of TRBD1 is as the table states it, not checked on the DNA. The germline V gene encodes CDR1 LNHDA and CDR2 SQIVND (reference sequence). The CDR3 length equals 11 residues, ends included.

The rearrangement uses TRBV7-2 and TRBJ2-7, with 12 positions matching TRBD1. CDR3 length: 14 residues. CDR1 is SGHTA, CDR2 FQGNSA, per germline. Trimming removed 7 bases from V and 6 bases from J; junction bases left unmatched: 7. Written as DNA, the CDR3 is TGTGCCAGCACCCGTTCGGGACAGGGGGCCGAGCAGTACTTC. It codes for CASTRSGQGAEQYF.